The 26 T cell receptor beta chains in this list originate from one sample, sequenced in a study of blood T cell repertoires in COVID-19. Here immunoSEQ multiplex PCR was the method, and the copy in TCRdb shows in-frame clones only, minus some. The profile shows some 150,000 clones, about 89% of them singletons. Sample: peripheral blood. The receptors were sampled from a man in his fifties with active COVID-19.

This chain uses TRBV7-9 with TRBJ1-1; D unresolved. Germline V CDR1 and CDR2: SEHNR, FQNEAQ (reference sequence). The CDR3 covers 11 residues. Trimming left V 1 base short and J 7 bases short, with 4 bases between. The CDR3 region is CASSLVVEAFF. CDR3 nucleotide sequence: TGTGCCAGCAGCTTAGTAGTTGAAGCTTTCTTT.

This chain uses TRBV6-6 with TRBJ1-2; TRBD1 might be the D (6 bases). Germline-derived CDR1 and CDR2 are MNHNY and SVGAGI (reference sequence). CDR3 length: 14 residues. The germline V and J ends were trimmed by 0 bases and 7 bases, with 12 bases remaining between them. The CDR3 is CASSYSTGGPGYTF. The DNA for the CDR3 is TGTGCCAGCAGTTACTCAACGGGGGGCCCTGGCTACACCTTC.

The V and J genes are TRBV2 and TRBJ2-1, with 14 bases matching TRBD2. V dropped 9 bases and J dropped 4; count of bases not matched to a gene: 5. Germline V gives CDR1 SNHLY, CDR2 FYNNEI. The CDR3 has 15 amino acids. CDR3 loop: CASRLAGGPYNEQFF. DNA of the CDR3: TGTGCCAGTCGACTAGCGGGGGGGCCATACAATGAGCAGTTCTTC. Looking up the rest from reference TRBV2 and TRBJ2-1 gives the full variable domain: EPEVTQTPSHQVTQMGQEVILRCVPISNHLYFYWYRQILGQKVEFLVSFYNNEISEKSEIFDDQFSVERPDGSNFTLKIRSTKLEDSAMYFCASRLAGGPYNEQFFGPGTRLTVL.

V is TRBV4-2 and J is TRBJ1-4; 8 bases are a match to TRBD1. This CDR3 region has 15 residues. V was pared by 2 bases and J by 7 bases, with 6 bases of the junction left unmatched. Per germline, CDR1 LGHNA and CDR2 YNFKEQ. The CDR3 region is CASSQSGTGGEKLFF. CDR3 nucleotides: TGTGCCAGCAGCCAATCAGGCACAGGGGGTGAAAAACTGTTTTTT.

The genes are TRBV6-2 or TRBV6-3 and TRBJ1-5; D remains ambiguous. The V end was cut by 2 bases, the J end by 3 bases, with 5 bases between. CDR3 length: 13 residues. Germline CDR1 and CDR2: MNHEY and SVGEGT. In DNA, the CDR3 is TGTGCCAGCAGTTACCAAATCAATCAGCCCCAGCATTTT. Its protein product is CASSYQINQPQHF.

This clone was detected only a few times. J is TRBJ1-5 and V is TRBV2, with a weak D call TRBD1 (6 bases). The CDR3 contains 15 residues. The ends were cut back, 7 bases at V and 5 bases at J, with 18 bases in the middle. Looked up from germline, CDR1 is SNHLY and CDR2 is FYNNEI. The CDR3 DNA is TGTGCCAGCAAGTTTTCCAGGGCAGGGGATCAGCCCCAGCATTTT. Its translation: CASKFSRAGDQPQHF. The whole variable domain, remainder taken from reference TRBV2 and TRBJ1-5, is EPEVTQTPSHQVTQMGQEVILRCVPISNHLYFYWYRQILGQKVEFLVSFYNNEISEKSEIFDDQFSVERPDGSNFTLKIRSTKLEDSAMYFCASKFSRAGDQPQHFGDGTRLSIL.

This sequence joins TRBV5-1 and TRBJ2-1, with 11 bases that match TRBD2. Per the germline V gene, CDR1 is SGHRS and CDR2 is YFSETQ. The V segment lost 2 bases and the J segment 0 bases; nucleotides outside the gene matches: 13. The CDR3 sequence is 20 residues long. This CDR3 is CASSLQLAGALSSSYNEQFF. The DNA of the CDR3 is TGCGCCAGCAGCTTACAACTAGCGGGGGCCCTCTCGAGCTCCTACAATGAGCAGTTCTTC.

The gene calls are TRBV5-1 and TRBJ1-1; 7 bases line up with TRBD1. After removal of 3 bases from V and 7 bases from J, the junction contained 12 bases not matched to a gene. The CDR3 covers 15 residues. CDR1 and CDR2 (germline): SGHRS, YFSETQ. CDR3 DNA sequence: TGCGCCAGCAGCTCACTGGCCGACAGGGATGGTGAAGCTTTCTTT. The encoded protein is CASSSLADRDGEAFF.

This sequence joins TRBV4-2 and TRBJ2-3; possibly TRBD2 for D (7 bases). The ends were cut back, 0 bases at V and 4 bases at J, with 14 bases in the middle. The CDR3 is 16 residues long. Germline V CDR1 and CDR2: LGHNA, YNFKEQ. The chain's CDR3 is CASSQDRGGGPDTQYF. The CDR3 DNA reads TGTGCCAGCAGCCAAGATCGGGGCGGGGGCCCAGATACGCAGTATTTT.

The chain links TRBV6-5 to TRBJ2-7; D is possibly TRBD1 (6 bases). Per the germline V gene, CDR1 is MNHEY and CDR2 is SVGAGI. Trimming left V 5 bases short and J 2 bases short, with 10 bases between. The CDR3 contains 13 residues. In DNA, the CDR3 is TGTGCCAGCAGTCGGGACAACGCCTACGAGCAGTACTTC. Residues: CASSRDNAYEQYF.

This chain connects TRBV7-8 to TRBJ2-3, with 11 positions matching TRBD2. Germline V CDR1 and CDR2: SGHVS, FQNEAQ. The length of the CDR3 is 17 residues. V was clipped by 0 bases and J by 3 bases; unmatched bases: 5. The chain's CDR3 is CASSLAGSGGATDTQYF. The CDR3 DNA reads TGTGCCAGCAGCTTAGCTGGTAGCGGGGGGGCGACAGATACGCAGTATTTT.

As for this clone: The junction differs from germline at one of its ends, possibly a read error. The same CDR3 arises from other DNA sequences in this sample as well. This chain connects TRBV19 to TRBJ1-1; D is undetermined. In germline, CDR1 is LNHDA, CDR2 SQIVND (reference sequence). This CDR3 has 13 amino acids. In DNA form, the CDR3 reads TGCGCCAGTAGTAGTCAGGCATACACTGAAGCTTTCTTT. Amino acids: CASSSQAYTEAFF.

The V and J genes are TRBV5-1 and TRBJ2-2; TRBD1 agrees at 8 bases. The germline V gene has CDR1 SGHRS and CDR2 YFSETQ. The CDR3 length is 16 residues. Germline trimming cut 1 base from V and 6 bases from J; bases unmatched to any gene: 8. The CDR3 spells CASSLNGQGTAGELFF. The CDR3 region has the DNA TGCGCCAGCAGCTTGAACGGACAGGGCACCGCCGGGGAGCTGTTTTTT.

CDR3 sequence: CSASPSGMNTEAFF. DNA for the CDR3: TGCAGTGCTAGTCCCTCGGGAATGAACACTGAAGCTTTCTTT. The V call is TRBV20-1, the J call TRBJ1-1; D is ambiguous. The V gene's germline CDR1 is DFQATT and CDR2 SNEGSKA (reference sequence). The CDR3 runs to 14 residues. Between the trimmed V and J ends, which lost 3 bases and 0 bases, there was a span of 11 bases.

J is TRBJ1-5 and V is TRBV3-1 (or the pseudogene TRBV3-2), with 8 bases aligning to TRBD1. CDR3 size: 14 residues. The germline V gene has CDR1 LGHDT and CDR2 YNNKEL (reference sequence). With V trimmed by 1 base and J by 9 bases, 5 bases remained unmatched. The CDR3 is CASSQGYRGTPQHF. CDR3 DNA: TGTGCCAGCAGCCAAGGCTACAGGGGGACGCCCCAGCATTTT.

V usage is TRBV29-1 and J usage is TRBJ1-4, with 9 positions matching TRBD1. V lost 7 bases, J lost 6 bases, and 15 bases stayed unmatched. Per germline, CDR1 SQVTM and CDR2 ANQGSEA. The CDR3 runs 16 residues. The CDR3 spells CSAIPGQGGRDEKLFF. DNA for the CDR3: TGCAGCGCCATCCCGGGACAGGGTGGCAGAGATGAAAAACTGTTTTTT.

The J gene is TRBJ1-6, the V gene TRBV4-3; TRBD1 might be the D (5 bases). Germline V gene sequence: CDR1 LGHNA, CDR2 YSLEER. This CDR3 is 15 amino acids long. V was trimmed by 0 bases and J by 7 bases, leaving 10 bases between them. This chain's CDR3 is CASSQEGGDNSPLHF. The CDR3, as DNA: TGCGCCAGCAGCCAAGAGGGAGGGGACAATTCACCCCTCCACTTT.

Comments on this clone: This CDR3 is also generated by other DNA sequences in the sample. The chain joins TRBV7-9 to TRBJ1-3; 7 nucleotides match TRBD1. The germline V gene encodes CDR1 SEHNR and CDR2 FQNEAQ (reference sequence). This CDR3 contains 14 residues. After removal of 6 bases from V and 0 bases from J, the junction contained 2 bases not matched to a gene. Here the CDR3 DNA reads TGTGCCAGCAGGTCAGGGGGCTCTGGAAACACCATATATTTT. This encodes CASRSGGSGNTIYF.

The chain uses TRBV27 and TRBJ1-2; D is possibly TRBD1 (6 bases). The germline V and J ends were trimmed by 3 bases and 2 bases, with 13 bases remaining between them. The CDR3 extends over 15 amino acids. Looked up from germline, CDR1 is MNHEY and CDR2 is SMNVEV (reference sequence). The CDR3 spells CASSLQTTGNYGYTF. The CDR3 nucleotides read TGTGCCAGCAGTTTGCAAACAACAGGGAACTATGGCTACACCTTC.

This sequence joins TRBV19 and TRBJ1-2; D is unresolved. Trimming removed 7 bases from V and 5 bases from J, with 17 bases in between. This CDR3 contains 14 residues. CDR1 and CDR2 (germline): LNHDA, SQIVND (reference sequence). CDR3 coding DNA: TGTGCCAGTACCGCGGACCGCGGGCTGTATGGCTACACCTTC. This encodes CASTADRGLYGYTF.

This chain connects TRBV25-1 to TRBJ2-7; 9 bases line up with TRBD2. Germline CDR1 reads MGHDK; CDR2 reads SYGVNS. V lost 2 bases, J lost 7 bases, and 6 bases stayed unmatched. CDR3 length: 14 residues. CDR3 loop: CASSEPGLAGEQYF. The DNA for the CDR3 is TGTGCCAGCAGTGAACCGGGACTAGCAGGGGAGCAGTACTTC.

CDR3 region: CASSSDPGTEAFF. The CDR3, as DNA: TGCGCCAGCAGTTCAGATCCGGGAACTGAAGCTTTCTTT. The chain recombines TRBV5-1 with TRBJ1-1; no clear D. The V and J ends lost 5 bases and 5 bases respectively, with 13 bases between them. The CDR3 loop spans 13 amino acids. CDR1 and CDR2 (germline): SGHRS, YFSETQ.

This chain links TRBV2 with TRBJ2-7, with D possibly TRBD2 on 7 matching bases. The CDR3 is made up of 13 amino acids. The ends were cut back, 11 bases at V and 6 bases at J, with 20 bases in the middle. Germline CDR1 reads SNHLY; CDR2 reads FYNNEI. DNA for the CDR3: TGTGCCGGTGGAGGGGGGGCGATTCGCGAGCAGTACTTC. Translation gives CAGGGGAIREQYF. Variable domain in full (rest from reference TRBV2 and TRBJ2-7): EPEVTQTPSHQVTQMGQEVILRCVPISNHLYFYWYRQILGQKVEFLVSFYNNEISEKSEIFDDQFSVERPDGSNFTLKIRSTKLEDSAMYFCAGGGGAIREQYFGPGTRLTVT.

The rearrangement links TRBV7-9 to TRBJ1-5; no clear D gene. Germline V gene sequence: CDR1 SEHNR, CDR2 FQNEAQ (reference sequence). This CDR3 is built from 14 residues. The V and J ends lost 4 bases and 1 base respectively, with 8 bases between them. For the CDR3, the DNA is TGTGCCAGCAGCTCGGCGGGAAGCAATCAGCCCCAGCATTTT. As protein: CASSSAGSNQPQHF.

The chain joins TRBV5-5 to TRBJ2-2; a weak D match, TRBD1 (5 bases). Germline V gene lookup returns CDR1 SGHKS and CDR2 YYEKEE (reference sequence). V lost 4 bases and J 3 bases, leaving 13 bases between the germline ends. The CDR3 contains 15 residues. The CDR3 loop reads CASSPPQGYTGELFF. The DNA for the CDR3 is TGTGCCAGCAGCCCGCCCCAGGGATACACCGGGGAGCTGTTTTTT.

The chain couples TRBV7-9 to TRBJ2-7; 8 bases agree with TRBD1. The CDR3 consists of 17 residues. Trimming at V came to 1 base and at J to 1 base, leaving 9 bases not matched to a gene. Germline V gene sequence: CDR1 SEHNR, CDR2 FQNEAQ (reference sequence). The CDR3 loop reads CASSLGRGLPRSYEQYF. The CDR3 DNA is TGTGCCAGCAGCTTAGGCAGGGGGCTACCAAGATCCTACGAGCAGTACTTC.